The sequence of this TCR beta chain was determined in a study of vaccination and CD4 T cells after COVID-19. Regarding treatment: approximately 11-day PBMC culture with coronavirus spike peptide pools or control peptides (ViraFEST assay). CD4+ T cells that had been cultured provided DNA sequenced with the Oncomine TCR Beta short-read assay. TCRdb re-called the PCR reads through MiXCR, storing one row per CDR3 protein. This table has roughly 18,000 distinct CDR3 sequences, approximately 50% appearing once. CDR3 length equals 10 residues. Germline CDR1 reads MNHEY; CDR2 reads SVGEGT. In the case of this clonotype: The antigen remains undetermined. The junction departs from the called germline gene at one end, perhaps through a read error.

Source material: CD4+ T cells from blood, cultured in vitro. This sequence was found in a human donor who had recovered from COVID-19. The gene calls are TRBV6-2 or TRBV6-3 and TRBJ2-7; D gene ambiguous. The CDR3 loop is CPSSHGVQYF. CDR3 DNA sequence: TGTCCCAGCAGTCACGGTGTACAGTACTTC.